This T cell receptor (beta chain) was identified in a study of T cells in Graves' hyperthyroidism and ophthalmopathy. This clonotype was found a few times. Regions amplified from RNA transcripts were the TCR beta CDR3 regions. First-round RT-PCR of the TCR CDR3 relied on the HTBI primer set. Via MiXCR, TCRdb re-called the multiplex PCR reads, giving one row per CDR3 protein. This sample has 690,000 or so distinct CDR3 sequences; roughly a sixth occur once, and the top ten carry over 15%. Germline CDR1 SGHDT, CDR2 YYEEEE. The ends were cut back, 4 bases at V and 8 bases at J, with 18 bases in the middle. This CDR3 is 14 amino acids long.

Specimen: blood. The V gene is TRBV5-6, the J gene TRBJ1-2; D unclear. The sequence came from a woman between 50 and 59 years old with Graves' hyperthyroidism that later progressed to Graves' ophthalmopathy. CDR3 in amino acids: CASSPVGSGRGYTF. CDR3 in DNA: TGTGCCAGCAGCCCGGTGGGGTCTGGACGGGGCTACACCTTC.